This T cell receptor (beta chain) derives from a study of blood T cell repertoires in COVID-19 (dated by TCRdb to between 2020 and 2021). With regard to the full study: Samples covering the acute and convalescent phases of COVID-19 were provided by collaborators in the United States, Italy and Spain. Where available, HLA class I and class II types were taken from metadata supplied by the sample provider and were not determined by assay-based typing. The dataset comprised deeply sampled blood TCRbeta repertoires from subjects exposed to, actively infected with, or recovered from COVID-19. The repertoires were made available in a free public database intended to serve as a resource for research on the immune response to SARS-CoV-2. The material from the prospective study consisted of cDNA or gDNA derived from T cells, B-cell-depleted T cells, or PBMCs. The samples were drawn from the first 160 participants of the ongoing ImmuneRACE study and from 1,254 subjects provided by 6 global collaborators. A de-identified subject ID, COVID-19 status, age in years and sex were almost always included in the sample metadata.

V is shortened by 5 bases, J by 7 bases, and the region joining them spans 15 bases. The CDR1 and CDR2 encoded by the germline V gene are SNHLY and FYNNEI. From the cysteine through the phenylalanine, the CDR3 covers 14 amino acids. Here the CDR3 DNA is all that survives: 42 bases in frame from base 1. Here is what the overall study found, with its caveats: The quantity of clinical and demographic metadata differed by source and by participant and was supplied without curation.

TCRbeta CDR3 regions were amplified from genomic DNA using the immunoSEQ Assay, a bias-controlled multiplex PCR. The source study handled its data this way. Within the assay, amplification of reference gene primers was used to estimate how many nucleated cells each sample contained. Sequence reads were collapsed and filtered to measure the absolute abundance of every unique TCRbeta CDR3 rearrangement. For each sample, productive Simpson clonality was calculated by taking the square root of Simpson's diversity index across productive rearrangements. TCRdb carries this immuneACCESS record with in-frame sequences only. Its versions omit some clonotypes, under half of them owing to an unresolved V gene in the studies checked, with the rest unexplained. V, J and clone size are those of that table, while D and trimming were read from the DNA. A total of about 230,000 clones appear in this sample, more than 75% of them only once. 11% of the sample is taken by the ten largest.

This clone has only one observation. Its cognate antigen has yet to be identified. Base qualities are not recorded, but no much larger clone differs from it by a single base. One collaborating source in Seattle enrolled patients while the patients were actively infected and followed the patients over time throughout the course of disease. Collaborating institutions collected whole blood in K2EDTA tubes following their own protocols. Collaborator samples were shipped for TCRbeta analysis as frozen whole blood, isolated PBMCs, or DNA extracted from either sample type. The chain couples TRBV2 to TRBJ1-5; the D gene identity is not certain. This clonotype originated in a man aged 50-60 years with COVID-19, enrolled during active disease. The specimen was peripheral blood. The CDR3 protein is CASSYGGGGQPQHF. The nucleotide sequence reads as follows: TGTGCCAGCAGTTACGGAGGAGGCGGCCAGCCCCAGCATTTT.